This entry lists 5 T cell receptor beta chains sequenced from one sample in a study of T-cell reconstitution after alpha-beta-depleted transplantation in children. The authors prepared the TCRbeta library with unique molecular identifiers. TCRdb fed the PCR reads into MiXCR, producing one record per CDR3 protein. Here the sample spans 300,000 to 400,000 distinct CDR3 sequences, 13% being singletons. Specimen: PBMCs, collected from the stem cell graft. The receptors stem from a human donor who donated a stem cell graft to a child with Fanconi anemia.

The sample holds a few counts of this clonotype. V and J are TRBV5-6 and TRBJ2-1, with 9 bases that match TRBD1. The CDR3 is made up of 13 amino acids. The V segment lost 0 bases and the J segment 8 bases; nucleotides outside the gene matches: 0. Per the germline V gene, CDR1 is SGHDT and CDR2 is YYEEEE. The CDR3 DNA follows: TGTGCCAGCAGCTTGGGGGACAGGGATGAGCAGTTCTTC. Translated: CASSLGDRDEQFF.

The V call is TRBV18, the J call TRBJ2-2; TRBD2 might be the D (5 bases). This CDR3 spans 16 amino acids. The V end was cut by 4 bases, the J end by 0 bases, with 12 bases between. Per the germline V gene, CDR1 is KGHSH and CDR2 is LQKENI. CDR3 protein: CASSLQFGANTGELFF. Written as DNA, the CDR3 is TGTGCCAGCTCACTCCAGTTCGGGGCGAACACCGGGGAGCTGTTTTTT.

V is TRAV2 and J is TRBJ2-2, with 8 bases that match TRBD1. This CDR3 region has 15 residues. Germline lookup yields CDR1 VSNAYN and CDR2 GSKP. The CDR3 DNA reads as TGTGCTAGAGATAGGACAGGGAGGATGACCGGGGAGCTGTTTTTT. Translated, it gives CARDRTGRMTGELFF.

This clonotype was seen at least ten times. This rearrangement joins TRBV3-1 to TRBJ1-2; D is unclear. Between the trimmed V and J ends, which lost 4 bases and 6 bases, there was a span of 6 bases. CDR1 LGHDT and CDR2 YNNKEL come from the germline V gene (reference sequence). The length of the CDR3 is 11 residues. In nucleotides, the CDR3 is TGTGCCAGCAGCCTGCTGAATGGCTACACCTTC. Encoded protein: CASSLLNGYTF. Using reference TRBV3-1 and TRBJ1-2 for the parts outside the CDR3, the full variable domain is DTAVSQTPKYLVTQMGNDKSIKCEQNLGHDTMYWYKQDSKKFLKIMFSYNNKELIINETVPNRFSPKSPDKAHLNLHINSLELGDSAVYFCASSLLNGYTFGSGTRLTVV.

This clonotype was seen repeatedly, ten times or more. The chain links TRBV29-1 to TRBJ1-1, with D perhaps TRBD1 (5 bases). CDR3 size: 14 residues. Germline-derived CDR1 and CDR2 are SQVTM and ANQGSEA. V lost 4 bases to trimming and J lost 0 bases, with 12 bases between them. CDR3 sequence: CSVARGSMNTEAFF. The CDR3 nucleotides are TGCAGCGTTGCTCGGGGGTCGATGAACACTGAAGCTTTCTTT.